The rows below give T cell receptor beta chains drawn from one sample of a study of sequential checkpoint blockade in melanoma. Sequencing was performed with immunoSEQ multiplex PCR; in TCRdb, only in-frame clones are kept and a portion is missing. The repertoire holds under 10,000 clones, with 28% as singletons. This specimen consisted of tumor tissue (inferred from file names), obtained from a patient given nivolumab and ipilimumab in sequence. These TCRs come from a human donor with melanoma. CDR3s include the opening cysteine and the closing phenylalanine or tryptophan. D genes are given only for firm matches. A clone size is listed for some rows: how often the clone was seen (once, few, many), or a class if it is expanded.

.,TRBJ2-7,TRBD2,TRBV19,TGTGCCAGTAGTTGGGAGGGGCGAGGCTCCTACGAGCAGTACTTC,CASSWEGRGSYEQYF
many,TRBJ1-1,.,TRBV11-3,TGTGCCAGCAGCCCCTTGGGAGGGATCGGGGATGAAGCTTTCTTT,CASSPLGGIGDEAFF
few,TRBJ2-1,TRBD2,TRBV6-8,TGTGCCAGCAGCCGACTAGCGGGATACAATGAGCAGTTCTTC,CASSRLAGYNEQFF
.,TRBJ2-6,TRBD1,TRBV6-8,TGTGCCAGCAGCAGGGGACAGTCGACTGGGGCCAACGTCCTGACTTTC,CASSRGQSTGANVLTF
many,TRBJ2-6,TRBD2,TRBV11-3,TGTGCCAGCAGCCTCCCCTTCGGGGGGGGAGTCTCTGGGGCCAACGTCCTGACTTTC,CASSLPFGGGVSGANVLTF
.,TRBJ1-2,.,TRBV6-8,TGTGCCAGCAGCGGACAGTCATTCTATGGCTACACCTTC,CASSGQSFYGYTF
.,TRBJ2-7,.,TRBV18,TGTGCCAGCTCACCCCCCAATGGGAACGAGCAGTACTTC,CASSPPNGNEQYF
.,TRBJ2-2,.,TRBV19,TGTGCCAGTAGTCCACCCCCCACAGGGTCCGGGGAGCTGTTTTTT,CASSPPPTGSGELFF
few,TRBJ2-3,.,TRBV6-8,TGTGCCAGCAGTGAGTACACAGATACGCAGTATTTT,CASSEYTDTQYF
few,TRBJ1-1,.,TRBV6-8,TGTGCCAGCAGAGAGTGGTTCTCACCATATGAAGCTTTCTTT,CASREWFSPYEAFF
few,TRBJ1-6,.,TRBV11-3,TGTGCCAGCAGCTTTGATGGGGGGGCCTTTGGCTCCTATAATTCACCCCTCCACTTT,CASSFDGGAFGSYNSPLHF
.,TRBJ2-1,.,TRBV19,TGTGCCAGTAGTGCTGGACAGTACAATGAGCAGTTCTTC,CASSAGQYNEQFF
.,TRBJ1-2,.,TRBV18,TGTGCCAGCTCACCTAGCGGAGGGACACAGAACTATGGCTACACCTTC,CASSPSGGTQNYGYTF
few,TRBJ2-7,.,TRBV7-2,TGTGCCAGCAGCTTAGCCGGGGCCTACGAGCAGTACTTC,CASSLAGAYEQYF
.,TRBJ2-2,.,TRBV6-8,TGTGCCAGCAGTGTGGACCGCGGGGAGCTGTTTTTT,CASSVDRGELFF
few,TRBJ1-1,.,TRBV5-1,TGCGCCAGCAGCCCGTGGACGGTGGGAACTGAAGCTTTCTTT,CASSPWTVGTEAFF
.,TRBJ1-3,.,TRBV11-3,TGTGCCAGCAGCTTAAACCCCGCGGGGACTGGAAACACCATATATTTT,CASSLNPAGTGNTIYF
.,TRBJ1-6,TRBD1,TRBV19,TGTGCCAGCCACAGGGGCAATAATTCACCCCTCCACTTT,CASHRGNNSPLHF
.,TRBJ2-1,TRBD2,TRBV11-3,TGTGCCAGCAGCTTGCTAGGAGGACTAGACAATGAGCAGTTCTTC,CASSLLGGLDNEQFF
many,TRBJ1-2,.,TRBV11-3,TGTGCCAGCAGCTTGGGAGGGCAAGGCTATGGCTACACCTTC,CASSLGGQGYGYTF
few,TRBJ2-1,.,TRBV6-8,TGTGCCAGCAGTGCGACCGGGACCCGGCCCTACAATGAGCAGTTCTTC,CASSATGTRPYNEQFF
hyperexpanded,TRBJ1-4,.,TRBV19,TGTGCCAGTAGTATAAAGGGGGGACACCGCGGACTGTTTTTT,CASSIKGGHRGLFF
.,TRBJ1-2,.,TRBV29-1,TGCAGCGTTGCTGTCGCCAACTATGGCTACACCTTC,CSVAVANYGYTF
many,TRBJ2-5,TRBD2,TRBV11-3,TGTGCCAGCAGCTTTGCCTTGGCTAGCGGGAGGGAGACCCAGTACTTC,CASSFALASGRETQYF
few,TRBJ1-4,TRBD1,TRBV9,TGTGCCAGCAGCGTAGGCTCCCCTGGGACAGTGAATGAAAAACTGTTTTTT,CASSVGSPGTVNEKLFF
few,TRBJ2-7,TRBD1,TRBV14,TGTGCCAGCAGCCAAGAAGGGACAGGAGGAAAGAACTTC,CASSQEGTGGKNF
.,TRBJ2-3,.,TRBV25-1,TGTGCCAGCAGTGAAACTGGGGTCCCAGATACGCAGTATTTT,CASSETGVPDTQYF
few,TRBJ2-5,.,TRBV9,TGTGCCAGCAATGGGGGATTTCAAGAGACCCAGTACTTC,CASNGGFQETQYF
many,TRBJ2-7,.,TRBV11-3,TGTGCCAGCAGCCCCCCTGGGGGGCGCGACGAGCAGTACTTC,CASSPPGGRDEQYF
few,TRBJ1-6,TRBD1,TRBV11-3,TGTGCCAGCAGCTTAAACACCCAGGGGGCCCCTAGGTCACCCCTCCACTTT,CASSLNTQGAPRSPLHF
.,TRBJ1-2,.,TRBV5-1,TGCGCCAGCAGCTTGGATGGGGTGACTGGGTTTGGCTCGTACTATGGCTACACCTTC,CASSLDGVTGFGSYYGYTF
few,TRBJ2-2,TRBD1,TRBV6-8,TGTGCCAGCCTCCGGCGACAGGGGACCGGGGAGCTGTTTTTT,CASLRRQGTGELFF
few,TRBJ2-3,TRBD1,TRBV12-5,TGTGCCACCGGACAGGGGGCGACAGGCACAGATACGCAGTATTTT,CATGQGATGTDTQYF
.,TRBJ1-3,.,TRBV6-8,TGTGCCAGCAGTTACTCGTCCGGCAGGGGAGGTGGAAACACCATATATTTT,CASSYSSGRGGGNTIYF
.,TRBJ2-7,TRBD1,TRBV14,TGTGCCAGCAGCCCACAGGGGCAATCCGCCGAGCAGTACTTC,CASSPQGQSAEQYF
.,TRBJ2-7,.,TRBV19,TGTGCCAGTAGTATTGGGGGGTCCGACGAGCAGTACTTC,CASSIGGSDEQYF
few,TRBJ2-7,.,TRBV11-3,TGTGCCAGCAGCCCAGGCGAAGGGGGCTACGAGCAGTACTTC,CASSPGEGGYEQYF
.,TRBJ1-2,.,TRBV5-1,TGCGCCAGCAGCTTGACAGGGAACCCTAACTATGGCTACACCTTC,CASSLTGNPNYGYTF
.,TRBJ1-1,.,TRBV19,TGTGCCAGTAGTATCCAGTGGATGAACACTGAAGCTTTCTTT,CASSIQWMNTEAFF
many,TRBJ1-1,.,TRBV11-3,TGTGCCAGCAGCTTAGTCGGGGCGGACAGAGAAGCTTTCTTT,CASSLVGADREAFF
.,TRBJ1-5,.,TRBV6-8,TGTGCCAGCAGCCCTAACAGAGATCAGCCCCAGCATTTT,CASSPNRDQPQHF
once,TRBJ1-5,.,TRBV30,TGTGCCTGGAGTCCTCAGGGCAATCAGCCCCAGCATTTT,CAWSPQGNQPQHF
.,TRBJ1-1,.,TRBV14,TGTGCCAGCAGCCAAATGATGAACACTGAAGCTTTCTTT,CASSQMMNTEAFF
.,TRBJ2-6,.,TRBV19,TGTGCCAGTAGTTCCCTGGCAGGAGAGGCCTCTGGGGCCAACGTCCTGACTTTC,CASSSLAGEASGANVLTF
.,TRBJ2-5,TRBD1,TRBV11-3,TGTGCCAGCAGCCCTTACACAGGGGGCGCGGAGACCCAGTACTTC,CASSPYTGGAETQYF
.,TRBJ2-3,TRBD2,TRBV30,TGTGCCTGTAATACCGCGGGAGCCAAAGATACGCAGTATTTT,CACNTAGAKDTQYF
.,TRBJ2-3,.,TRBV19,TGTGCCAGTAGTATAAACAGGGGCACAGATACGCAGTATTTT,CASSINRGTDTQYF
.,TRBJ2-1,TRBD1,TRBV19,TGTGCCAGTAGTACACGGAGAGGACAGGGCTCCTACAATGAGCAGTTCTTC,CASSTRRGQGSYNEQFF
.,TRBJ1-2,.,TRBV10-3,TGTGCCATCAGTGAGTCGGGTCCAAACTATGGCTACACCTTC,CAISESGPNYGYTF
once,TRBJ2-1,TRBD2,TRBV29-1,TGCAGCGTTGGGCCTAGCGGGAGGGGGACCTACAATGAGCAGTTCTTC,CSVGPSGRGTYNEQFF
.,TRBJ1-5,.,TRBV19,TGTGCCAGTAGACAGAACCGGGCCCTCCTTAATCAGCCCCAGCATTTT,CASRQNRALLNQPQHF
many,TRBJ1-2,.,TRBV11-3,TGTGCCAGCAGCCCGGGGACGGGAATTTTCTATGGCTACACCTTC,CASSPGTGIFYGYTF
.,TRBJ2-7,.,TRBV6-7,TGTGCCAGCAGTAACAGCGGCGAGCAGTACTTC,CASSNSGEQYF
.,TRBJ2-2,.,TRBV25-1,TGTGCCAGCAACCGTGCAACCGGGGAGCTGTTTTTT,CASNRATGELFF
.,TRBJ1-1,.,TRBV18,TGTGCCAGCATCCCGACCGGGATGCGGGGTTCGTTCACTGAAGCTTTCTTT,CASIPTGMRGSFTEAFF
.,TRBJ1-3,.,TRBV29-1,TGCAGCGTTGAAGATATAGGAACTGGAAACACCATATATTTT,CSVEDIGTGNTIYF
.,TRBJ2-1,.,TRBV15,TGTGCCACCAGCAGAGATCCGGACCTTTCTTACAATGAGCAGTTCTTC,CATSRDPDLSYNEQFF
.,TRBJ2-3,.,TRBV29-1,TGCAGCGTTGCCGCAAGACGGGACGGCACAGATACGCAGTATTTT,CSVAARRDGTDTQYF
few,TRBJ2-7,.,TRBV30,TGTGCCTGGAGTCCCGGAGGGGGTTCTAGGGAGCAGTACTTC,CAWSPGGGSREQYF